This T cell receptor (beta chain) was retrieved from a study of blood T cell repertoires in COVID-19 (dated by TCRdb to the early 2020s). About the full investigation: Collaborator samples came from the United States, Italy and Spain and covered acute and convalescent phases of COVID-19. Subjects who had been exposed to COVID-19, were actively infected with it, or had recovered from it provided the deeply sampled blood TCRbeta repertoires that made up the dataset. Where available, HLA class I and class II types were taken from metadata supplied by the sample provider and were not determined by assay-based typing. Sample metadata almost always included a de-identified subject ID, COVID-19 status, age in years and sex. Samples were obtained from the ongoing ImmuneRACE study (first 160 participants) and from over a thousand subjects provided by 6 global collaborators. The prospective study material was composed of cDNA or gDNA derived from T cells, B-cell-depleted T cells, or PBMCs. The repertoires were made available in a free public database intended to serve as a resource for research on the immune response to SARS-CoV-2.

Enrolling through a virtual design, the prospective study's participants ranged in age from roughly 18 to 100 years and lived across roughly 23 United States geographic areas. In the prospective study, cohorts were assigned on the basis of participant-reported clinical history obtained from a screening survey and a study questionnaire. ImmuneRACE Cohort 3 recovered participants were defined by two consecutive negative NP/OP PCR tests, healthcare professional clearance, or symptom resolution. Each participant in the prospective study had whole blood, serum and a nasopharyngeal or oropharyngeal swab collected by mobile phlebotomists. Additional blood draws and questionnaires over an approximately two-month period could optionally be provided by prospective study participants. Blood samples from the prospective study were shipped frozen or at room temperature prior to DNA extraction. What the authors observed across the whole study: The amount of clinical and demographic metadata varied by source and participant and was provided uncurated.

For CDR1 and CDR2, the germline V gene lists SGHRS and YFSETQ. V was cut back by 3 bases and J by 4 bases, leaving a gap of 22 bases between them. Spanning cysteine to phenylalanine, the CDR3 consists of 17 amino acids. The CDR3 DNA has 51 bases and is translated from base 1. A note on this clone: Its recognized antigen is unknown. Qualities for individual bases were not recorded, and no much larger clone is one base off.

TCRbeta CDR3 regions were amplified from genomic DNA using the immunoSEQ Assay, a bias-controlled multiplex PCR. The original methods were these. The number of nucleated cells in each sample was estimated from the amplification of reference gene primers within the assay. Sequence reads were collapsed and filtered to measure the absolute abundance of every unique TCRbeta CDR3 rearrangement. For each sample, productive Simpson clonality was calculated as the square root of Simpson's diversity index across productive rearrangements. TCRdb took this table from immuneACCESS and kept in-frame rearrangements with V and J called. Such tables lack part of the clones; where checked against another copy, unresolved V genes explain under half of the gap, and the rest is unexplained. The DNA gave D and trimming, while V, J and clone size come from that table. The sample has 200,000 to 300,000 clones on record, 80% to 90% of them singletons. The ten largest clones capture under 10% of the sample.

The sequence derives from a man aged 40-49 years who had recovered from COVID-19. The V and J genes are TRBV5-1 and TRBJ1-2; no D gene can be assigned with confidence. Sequencing was carried out using PBMCs or T cells enriched from blood (not recorded which). The CDR3 has the sequence CASSSESTGMVAYGYTF. The nucleotide sequence reads TGCGCCAGCAGCTCTGAATCTACGGGAATGGTCGCCTATGGCTACACCTTC.